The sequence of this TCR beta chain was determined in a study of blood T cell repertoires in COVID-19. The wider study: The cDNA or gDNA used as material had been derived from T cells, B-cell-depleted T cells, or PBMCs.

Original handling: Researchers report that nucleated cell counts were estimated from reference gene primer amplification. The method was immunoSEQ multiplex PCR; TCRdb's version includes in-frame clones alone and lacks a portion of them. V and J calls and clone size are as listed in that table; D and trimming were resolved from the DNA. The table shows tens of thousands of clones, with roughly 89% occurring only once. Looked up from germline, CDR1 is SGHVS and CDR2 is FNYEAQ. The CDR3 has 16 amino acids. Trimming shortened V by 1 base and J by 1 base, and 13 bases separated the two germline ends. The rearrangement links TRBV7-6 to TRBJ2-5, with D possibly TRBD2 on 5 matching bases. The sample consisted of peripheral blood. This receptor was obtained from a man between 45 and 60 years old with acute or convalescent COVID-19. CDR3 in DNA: TGTGCCAGCAGCTTAGATCTCCTAGCAATCCAAGAGACCCAGTACTTC. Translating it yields CASSLDLLAIQETQYF.